This T cell receptor (beta chain) is drawn from a study of radiotherapy plus CTLA-4 blockade in lung cancer. Study overall: Among enrolled patients, 15% to 20% responded and roughly 30% achieved disease control.

Comment on this clone: Its specificity is not known.

The method was immunoSEQ multiplex PCR; TCRdb's version includes in-frame clones alone and lacks a portion of them. The sample gives approximately 48,000 clones, 84% of which show up once; 4.8% is in the top ten. Patients in the study, people with chemo-refractory metastatic non-small-cell lung cancer, received focal radiation plus ipilimumab CTLA-4 blockade. Study findings and constraints: Researchers report tumor-derived TCR clones expanding in blood after radiotherapy plus ipilimumab. According to reports, early shifts in blood T cell clones, alongside interferon-beta, forecast response most accurately.

This receptor was identified in a human donor with non-small cell lung cancer whose response to radiotherapy plus ipilimumab could not be evaluated. Here the sequenced sample was peripheral blood, taken from a patient treated with radiotherapy plus ipilimumab.

The CDR3 loop is CSVGAGADEQYF. CDR3 DNA: TGCAGCGTTGGTGCGGGAGCAGACGAGCAGTACTTC. The chain uses TRBV29-1 and TRBJ2-7, with 7 bases that match TRBD2. Germline V gene lookup returns CDR1 SQVTM and CDR2 ANQGSEA. The CDR3 totals 12 residues. The V and J ends lost 4 bases and 5 bases, in that order; junction bases with no gene match: 5.